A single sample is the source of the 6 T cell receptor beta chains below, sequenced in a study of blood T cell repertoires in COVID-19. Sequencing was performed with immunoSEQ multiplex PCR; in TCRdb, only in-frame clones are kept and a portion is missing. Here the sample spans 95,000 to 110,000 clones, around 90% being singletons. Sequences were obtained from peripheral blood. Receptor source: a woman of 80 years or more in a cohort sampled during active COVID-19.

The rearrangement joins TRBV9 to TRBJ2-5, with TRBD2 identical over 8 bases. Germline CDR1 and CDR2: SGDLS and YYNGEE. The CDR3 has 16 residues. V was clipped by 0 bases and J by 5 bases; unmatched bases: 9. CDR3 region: CASSVGTGGPEETQYF. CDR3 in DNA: TGTGCCAGCAGCGTAGGGACGGGGGGGCCTGAGGAGACCCAGTACTTC.

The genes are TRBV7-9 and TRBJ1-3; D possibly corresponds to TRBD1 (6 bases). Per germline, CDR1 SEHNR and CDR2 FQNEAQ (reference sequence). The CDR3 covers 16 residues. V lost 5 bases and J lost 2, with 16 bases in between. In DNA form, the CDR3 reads TGTGCCAGCAGCGGGAGAACAGGGTCCCCTGGAAACACCATATATTTT. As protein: CASSGRTGSPGNTIYF.

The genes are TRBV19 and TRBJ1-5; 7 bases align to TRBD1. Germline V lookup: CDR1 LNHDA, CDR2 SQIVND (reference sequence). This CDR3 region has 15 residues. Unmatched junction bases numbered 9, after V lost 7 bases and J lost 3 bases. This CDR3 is CASTRTGNLNQPQHF. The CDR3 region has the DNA TGTGCCAGTACCAGGACAGGTAACCTCAATCAGCCCCAGCATTTT. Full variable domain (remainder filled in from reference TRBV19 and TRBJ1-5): DGGITQSPKYLFRKEGQNVTLSCEQNLNHDAMYWYRQDPGQGLRLIYYSQIVNDFQKGDIAEGYSVSREKKESFPLTVTSAQKNPTAFYLCASTRTGNLNQPQHFGDGTRLSIL.

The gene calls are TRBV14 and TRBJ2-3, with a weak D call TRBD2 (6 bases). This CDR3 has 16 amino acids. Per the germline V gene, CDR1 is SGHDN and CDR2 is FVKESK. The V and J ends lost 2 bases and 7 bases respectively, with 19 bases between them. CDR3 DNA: TGTGCCAGCAGCCAACTAGCGAGCCTCGGACTTTATACGCAGTATTTT. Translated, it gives CASSQLASLGLYTQYF.

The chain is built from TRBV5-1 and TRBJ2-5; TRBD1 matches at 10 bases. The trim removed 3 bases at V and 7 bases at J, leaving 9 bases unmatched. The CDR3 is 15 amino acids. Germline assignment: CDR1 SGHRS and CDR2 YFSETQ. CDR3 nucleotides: TGCGCCAGCAGCTCAACCGGGACAGGGGACGGGACCCAGTACTTC. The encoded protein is CASSSTGTGDGTQYF.

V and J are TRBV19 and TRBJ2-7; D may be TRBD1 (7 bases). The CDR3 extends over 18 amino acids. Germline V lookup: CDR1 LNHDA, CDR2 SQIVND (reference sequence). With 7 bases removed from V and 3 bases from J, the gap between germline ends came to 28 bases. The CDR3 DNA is TGTGCCAGTACGGAGGGGGCCGACCGGGGCCTACGTAACTACGAGCAGTACTTC. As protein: CASTEGADRGLRNYEQYF.